The 25 T cell receptor beta chains listed next were all sequenced from one sample in a study of blood T cells in healthy people across ages. The second PCR ran roughly 7 to 12 cycles with a sample-barcoded 5' primer and J-beta primers. Via MiXCR, TCRdb re-called the 5' RACE reads, giving one row per CDR3 protein. The table records about 620,000 distinct CDR3 sequences, roughly 21% of them present only once. Material: blood. These receptors all stem from a man aged 65 to 85 in good health.

The chain carries TRBV2 and TRBJ2-2; D remains unclear. V was shortened by 5 bases and J by 4 bases, with 5 bases between the two germline ends. Germline CDR1 is SNHLY and CDR2 is FYNNEI. The CDR3 covers 12 residues. The CDR3 nucleotides are TGTGCCAGCAGTCCCATCACCGGGGAGCTGTTTTTT. As protein: CASSPITGELFF.

The rearrangement links TRBV27 to TRBJ2-5; 8 bases agree with TRBD1. The V gene end was trimmed by 5 bases and the J gene end by 2 bases; junction bases not matched to a gene: 4. Germline V CDR1 and CDR2: MNHEY, SMNVEV (reference sequence). CDR3 length: 14 residues. This CDR3 is CASSRDRSQETQYF. The CDR3 DNA reads as TGTGCCAGCAGTCGGGACAGGAGTCAAGAGACCCAGTACTTC.

This sequence joins TRBV6-2 or TRBV6-3 and TRBJ1-5; 7 bases align to TRBD1. The CDR3 totals 14 residues. V lost 6 bases, J lost 4 bases, and 6 bases stayed unmatched. CDR1 is MNHEY, CDR2 SVGEGT, per germline. CDR3 loop: CASSPDRRNQPQHF. The CDR3 DNA sequence: TGTGCCAGCAGCCCGGACAGGAGAAATCAGCCCCAGCATTTT.

Points on this clonotype: Relative to the germline gene, one junction end is altered; a read error may explain this. This chain links TRBV7-3 with TRBJ2-3; 11 bases agree with TRBD2. This CDR3 has 17 amino acids. CDR1 SGHTA and CDR2 FQGTGA come from the germline V gene. The CDR3 DNA reads TGTGCCAGCAGCTTAACGGCACTAGCGGGAGTAACAGATGCGCAGTATTTT. Its protein is CASSLTALAGVTDAQYF.

This clonotype has ten or more counts. The chain joins TRBV29-1 to TRBJ2-1, with D unclear. Germline V lookup: CDR1 SQVTM, CDR2 ANQGSEA. V was clipped by 4 bases and J by 0 bases, with 7 bases between them. CDR3 length: 13 amino acids. The CDR3 sequence is CSVGEGSYNEQFF. DNA for the CDR3: TGCAGCGTTGGGGAAGGCTCCTACAATGAGCAGTTCTTC.

This sequence joins TRBV7-6 and TRBJ2-7, with D possibly matching TRBD2 (6 bases). Germline V gene data show CDR1 as SGHVS and CDR2 as FNYEAQ. V shed 4 bases and J shed 4 bases, with 17 bases lying between them. CDR3 length: 15 amino acids. The CDR3 protein is CASSSDGGGIYEQYF. The CDR3 DNA reads TGTGCCAGCAGCTCCGACGGAGGCGGGATATACGAGCAGTACTTC.

The table lists this clonotype with a few counts. The V call is TRBV18, the J call TRBJ2-5, with D possibly matching TRBD2 (5 bases). The J call may not be correct, given that the DNA end is closer to TRBJ2-7. Germline loops: CDR1 KGHSH, CDR2 LQKENI. The CDR3 contains 16 residues. The CDR3 loop reads CASSPSSGIGRYEQYF. The CDR3 nucleotides read TGTGCCAGCTCACCCTCCTCCGGGATCGGACGCTACGAGCAGTACTTC.

This clonotype was recorded a few times. The rearrangement joins TRBV5-4 to TRBJ2-5; D uncertain. The length of the CDR3 is 15 residues. Germline CDR1 SGHNT, CDR2 YYREEE (reference sequence). V dropped 2 bases and J dropped 0 bases, with 11 bases sitting between them. CDR3 amino acids: CASSFGGNYQETQYF. DNA for the CDR3: TGTGCCAGCAGCTTCGGCGGTAATTACCAAGAGACCCAGTACTTC.

This clonotype was recorded at least ten times. The rearrangement joins TRBV7-2 to TRBJ2-5; 9 nucleotides agree with TRBD1. J gave up 1 base and V 1 base, and 4 bases lay outside the gene matches. Germline V gene data show CDR1 as SGHTA and CDR2 as FQGNSA. CDR3 length equals 16 residues. This chain's CDR3 is CASSLGGTGSQETQYF. CDR3 coding DNA: TGTGCCAGCAGCTTAGGTGGGACAGGGAGCCAAGAGACCCAGTACTTC.

This clonotype was seen ten or more times. The chain uses TRBV20-1 and TRBJ2-3, with 7 nucleotides matching TRBD2. The junction had 6 bases not matched to a gene; V was cut back by 6 bases and J by 0 bases. This CDR3 comprises 14 residues. Germline CDR1 reads DFQATT; CDR2 reads SNEGSKA (reference sequence). The CDR3 nucleotides are TGCAGTGCCCGAAGCGGGGCTAGCACAGATACGCAGTATTTT. Translated, it gives CSARSGASTDTQYF.

To note about this clonotype: The junction shows a germline mismatch at one end, possibly a read error. The chain carries TRBV5-6 and TRBJ2-7, with D tentatively TRBD1 or TRBD2 (5 bases each). Germline loops: CDR1 SGHDT, CDR2 YYEEEE. The CDR3 spans 12 residues. The CDR3: CASSSGTHEQYF. The CDR3 nucleotides read TGCGCCAGCAGTTCTGGGACCCACGAGCAGTACTTC.

The chain recombines TRBV12-3 or TRBV12-4 with TRBJ2-5; either TRBD1 or TRBD2 may fit D (5 bases each). V was pared by 4 bases and J by 5 bases, with 11 bases between. The length of the CDR3 is 13 residues. The CDR3 protein is CASSSWDEETQYF. CDR3 sequence (DNA): TGTGCCAGCAGTTCTTGGGACGAGGAGACCCAGTACTTC.

The V call is TRBV20-1, the J call TRBJ2-3, with D perhaps TRBD1 (6 bases). The CDR3 covers 14 residues. V shed 7 bases and J shed 0 bases, with 14 bases lying between them. Germline assignment: CDR1 DFQATT and CDR2 SNEGSKA (reference sequence). The CDR3 sequence: CSVLQGASTDTQYF. CDR3 coding DNA: TGCAGTGTACTACAGGGAGCGAGCACAGATACGCAGTATTTT.

The rearrangement joins TRBV29-1 to TRBJ2-5, with TRBD2 identical over 7 bases. Unmatched junction bases numbered 3, after V lost 6 bases and J lost 5 bases. Germline CDR1 reads SQVTM; CDR2 reads ANQGSEA. This CDR3 is built from 11 residues. CDR3 sequence (DNA): TGCAGCGTCCTCGGGGGGGAGACCCAGTACTTC. This gives the protein CSVLGGETQYF.

This clonotype was counted between two and nine times. This rearrangement joins TRBV12-3 or TRBV12-4 to TRBJ2-2; no definite D call. Trimming shortened V by 1 base and J by 4 bases, and 13 bases separated the two germline ends. This CDR3 has 16 amino acids. This CDR3 reads CASSLVFGLTTGELFF. CDR3 in DNA: TGTGCCAGCAGTTTAGTTTTTGGTCTAACCACCGGGGAGCTGTTTTTT.

The CDR3 loop is CASGIRQGHEQYF. The CDR3 coding sequence is TGTGCCAGCGGAATTAGACAGGGACACGAGCAGTACTTC. The gene calls are TRBV7-9 and TRBJ2-7; 7 bases agree with TRBD1. Germline CDR1 and CDR2: SEHNR and FQNEAQ (reference sequence). The junction had 9 bases not matched to a gene; V was cut back by 8 bases and J by 5 bases. There are 13 residues in the CDR3.

This chain connects TRBV6-2 or TRBV6-3 to TRBJ1-1; 7 bases are shared with TRBD1. Germline-derived CDR1 and CDR2 are MNHEY and SVGEGT. The CDR3 consists of 14 residues. V trimming: 0 bases; J trimming: 5 bases; junction bases outside the gene matches: 3. CDR3 DNA sequence: TGTGCCAGCAGTTACTCGGACAGGTATACTGAAGCTTTCTTT. This encodes CASSYSDRYTEAFF.

The V and J genes are TRBV7-9 and TRBJ2-1, with 11 bases fitting TRBD2. The CDR3 has 16 residues. V gave up 8 bases and J gave up 8 bases; unmatched junction bases: 14. Germline loops: CDR1 SEHNR, CDR2 FQNEAQ (reference sequence). In DNA form, the CDR3 reads TGTGCCAGCGGTCCCGGCCCTAGCGGGAGGTTCGATGAGCAGTTCTTC. Translating gives CASGPGPSGRFDEQFF.

This clonotype showed up many times. The chain employs TRBV5-1 and TRBJ2-7; unclear D gene. Trimming removed 4 bases from V and 3 bases from J, with 8 bases in between. Germline lookup yields CDR1 SGHRS and CDR2 YFSETQ. The CDR3 is 12 residues long. The CDR3 nucleotides read TGCGCCAGCAGCAAGGTCGACTACGAGCAGTACTTC. Encoded protein: CASSKVDYEQYF.

The chain joins TRBV20-1 to TRBJ2-3; D is unclear. The CDR3 contains 13 residues. CDR1 is DFQATT, CDR2 SNEGSKA, per germline (reference sequence). V lost 6 bases and J 6 bases, leaving 16 bases between the germline ends. The CDR3 loop reads CSAPLHQADTQYF. In nucleotides, the CDR3 is TGCAGTGCGCCACTGCACCAAGCGGATACGCAGTATTTT.

The chain joins TRBV7-3 to TRBJ1-5, with TRBD1 as a possible D gene (5 bases). The CDR3 consists of 19 residues. Trimming stripped 0 bases from V and 5 bases from J, with 23 bases between. Germline V lookup: CDR1 SGHTA, CDR2 FQGTGA. CDR3 bases: TGTGCCAGCAGCTTAACGAATCAGGTGGGAGGGGCTTGGGATCAGCCCCAGCATTTT. Protein product: CASSLTNQVGGAWDQPQHF.

The chain links TRBV10-3 to TRBJ1-2, with TRBD1 as a possible D gene (6 bases). This CDR3 has 14 amino acids. The germline V gene encodes CDR1 ENHRY and CDR2 SYGVKD. V was shortened by 4 bases and J by 6 bases, with 15 bases between the two germline ends. DNA for the CDR3: TGTGCCATCAGTGGTAGGACAGCCAACCATGGCTACACCTTC. As protein: CAISGRTANHGYTF.

The V and J genes are TRBV4-3 and TRBJ2-5, with TRBD2 matching over 8 bases. The length of the CDR3 is 17 residues. Per the germline V gene, CDR1 is LGHNA and CDR2 is YSLEER. J was trimmed by 2 bases and V by 3 bases; bases with no gene match: 11. The CDR3 here is CASSHEWTVAGQETQYF. The DNA of the CDR3 is TGCGCCAGCAGCCATGAGTGGACGGTAGCGGGACAAGAGACCCAGTACTTC.

The sample holds a few counts of this clonotype. The gene calls are TRBV10-3 and TRBJ2-7; possible D gene TRBD1, 6 bases. This CDR3 is 11 amino acids long. Germline-derived CDR1 and CDR2 are ENHRY and SYGVKD. V lost 10 bases to trimming and J lost 7 bases, with 14 bases between them. CDR3 residues: CASEQGFEQYF. The CDR3 bases are TGTGCCAGCGAACAGGGTTTTGAGCAGTACTTC.

This clonotype came up many times. This sequence joins TRBV20-1 and TRBJ2-2, with a tentative D call TRBD1 (5 bases). The germline V gene has CDR1 DFQATT and CDR2 SNEGSKA (reference sequence). This CDR3 has 15 amino acids. The V end lost 3 bases, the J end lost 6 bases, and 17 bases lay between the germline ends. CDR3 DNA sequence: TGCAGTGCTAGTGGGGCTTTCCCGGTGGCCGGGGAGCTGTTTTTT. Translation gives CSASGAFPVAGELFF.